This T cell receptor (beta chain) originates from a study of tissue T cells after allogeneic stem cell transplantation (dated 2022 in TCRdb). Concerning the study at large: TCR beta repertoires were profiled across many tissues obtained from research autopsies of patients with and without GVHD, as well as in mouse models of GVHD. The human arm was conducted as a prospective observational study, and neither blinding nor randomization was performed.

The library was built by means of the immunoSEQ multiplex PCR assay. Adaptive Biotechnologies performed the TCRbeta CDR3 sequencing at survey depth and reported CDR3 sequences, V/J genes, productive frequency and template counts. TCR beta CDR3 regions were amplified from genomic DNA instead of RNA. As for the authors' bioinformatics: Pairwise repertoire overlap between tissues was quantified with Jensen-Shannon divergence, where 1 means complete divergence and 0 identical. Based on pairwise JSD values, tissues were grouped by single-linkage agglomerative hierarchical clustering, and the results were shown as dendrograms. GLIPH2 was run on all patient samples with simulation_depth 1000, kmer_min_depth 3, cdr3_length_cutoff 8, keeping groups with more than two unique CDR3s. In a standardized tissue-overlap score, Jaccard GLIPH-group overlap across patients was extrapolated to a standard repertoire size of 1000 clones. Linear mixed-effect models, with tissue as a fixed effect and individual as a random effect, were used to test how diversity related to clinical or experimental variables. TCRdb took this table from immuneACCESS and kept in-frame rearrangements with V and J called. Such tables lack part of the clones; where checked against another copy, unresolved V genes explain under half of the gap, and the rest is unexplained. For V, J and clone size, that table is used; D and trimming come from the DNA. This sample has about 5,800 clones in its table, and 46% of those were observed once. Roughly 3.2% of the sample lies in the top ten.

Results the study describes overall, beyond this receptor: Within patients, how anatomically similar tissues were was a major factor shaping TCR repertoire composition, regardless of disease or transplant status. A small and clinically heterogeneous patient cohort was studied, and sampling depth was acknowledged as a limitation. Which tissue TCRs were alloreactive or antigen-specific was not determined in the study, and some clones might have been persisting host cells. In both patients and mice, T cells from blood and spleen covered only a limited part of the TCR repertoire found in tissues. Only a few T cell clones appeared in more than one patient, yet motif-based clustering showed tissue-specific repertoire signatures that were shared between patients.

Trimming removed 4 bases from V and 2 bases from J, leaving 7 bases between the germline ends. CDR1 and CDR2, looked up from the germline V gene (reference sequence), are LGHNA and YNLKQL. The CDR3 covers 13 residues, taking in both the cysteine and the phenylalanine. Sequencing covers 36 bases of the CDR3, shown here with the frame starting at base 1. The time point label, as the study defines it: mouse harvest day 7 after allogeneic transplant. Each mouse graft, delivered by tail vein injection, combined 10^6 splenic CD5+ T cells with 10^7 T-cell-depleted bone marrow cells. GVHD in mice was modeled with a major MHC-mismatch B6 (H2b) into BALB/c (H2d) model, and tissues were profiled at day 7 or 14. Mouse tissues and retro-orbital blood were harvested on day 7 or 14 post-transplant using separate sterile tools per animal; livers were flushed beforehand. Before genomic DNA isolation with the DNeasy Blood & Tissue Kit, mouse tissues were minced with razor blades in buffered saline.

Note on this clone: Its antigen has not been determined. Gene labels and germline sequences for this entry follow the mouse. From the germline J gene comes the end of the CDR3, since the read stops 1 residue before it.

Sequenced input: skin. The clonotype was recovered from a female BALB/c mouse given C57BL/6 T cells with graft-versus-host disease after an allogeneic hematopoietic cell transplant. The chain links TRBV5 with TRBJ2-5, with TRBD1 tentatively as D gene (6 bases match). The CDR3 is CASSPDSQDTQYF. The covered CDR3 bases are TGTGCCAGCAGCCCGGACAGCCAAGACACCCAGTAC.